The present T cell receptor beta chain was sequenced within a study of OX40 agonist ivuxolimab in advanced cancers. Study-level information: In this trial design, patients received ivuxolimab intravenously at 0.01 to 10 mg/kg every 2 weeks. Partial responses were observed in three patients, of whom one had hepatocellular carcinoma and two had cutaneous melanoma. Study-wide points: No determination was made of the antigen specificity of the expanded peripheral T cells.

Germline V gene data show CDR1 as SGHNT and CDR2 as YYREEE (reference sequence). The CDR3 is made up of 16 amino acids. The ends lost 4 bases at V and 6 bases at J; junction bases unmatched: 7. Produced via immunoSEQ multiplex PCR; TCRdb's table is partial and in-frame only. The sample carries 65,000 to 70,000 clones, over 60% recorded once. A word on this clone: Its antigen is unidentified.

This sequence joins TRBV5-4 and TRBJ2-1, with 13 bases aligning to TRBD2. This specimen consisted of CD4+ or CD8+ T cells sorted from blood, obtained in a trial of the OX40 agonist ivuxolimab. The sequence derives from an adult with an advanced solid tumor such as melanoma, head and neck, liver or kidney cancer. CDR3 amino acids: CASSLRTSGSGNEQFF. CDR3 bases: TGTGCCAGCAGCCTGCGGACTAGCGGGAGTGGCAATGAGCAGTTCTTC. Using reference TRBV5-4 and TRBJ2-1 for the parts outside the CDR3, the full variable domain is ETGVTQSPTHLIKTRGQQVTLRCSSQSGHNTVSWYQQALGQGPQFIFQYYREEENGRGNFPPRFSGLQFPNYSSELNVNALELDDSALYLCASSLRTSGSGNEQFFGPGTRLTVL.